These 10 T cell receptor beta chains were all obtained from the same sample, sequenced in a study of blood T cells in healthy people across ages. Using a J-beta primer mix together with a sample-barcoded 5' primer, a second PCR was run for about 6 to 11 cycles. TCRdb used MiXCR to reprocess the 5' RACE reads, holding one entry per CDR3 protein. The profile shows approximately 960,000 distinct CDR3 sequences, 25% to 30% of them singletons. A further study also used this sample, focusing on T cells of mothers and their children.

The sample comprised blood. The receptors stem from a woman aged 40-49 years in good health.

Remarks on this clonotype: A read error is possible here, since a much larger clone lies one base away. V usage is TRBV5-5 and J usage is TRBJ2-7; maybe TRBD1 (5 bases). V was clipped by 0 bases and J by 0 bases, with 7 bases between them. The CDR3 runs 14 residues. Germline V lookup: CDR1 SGHKS, CDR2 YYEKEE (reference sequence). In DNA, the CDR3 is TGTGCCAGCAGCTTGGGACAGTTCTCCTACGAGCAGTACTTC. Amino acids: CASSLGQFSYEQYF.

This clonotype has ten or more counts. The chain has TRBV5-5 and TRBJ2-7; D ambiguous. The CDR3 contains 11 residues. V lost 2 bases and J 6 bases, leaving 6 bases between the germline ends. CDR1 is SGHKS, CDR2 YYEKEE, per germline (reference sequence). CDR3 region: CASSFPSEQYF. CDR3 nucleotide sequence: TGTGCCAGCAGCTTCCCCTCCGAGCAGTACTTC.

The V gene is TRBV4-2, the J gene TRBJ1-5; D gene ambiguous. The CDR3 is 12 amino acids. Germline V lookup: CDR1 LGHNA, CDR2 YNFKEQ. The V and J ends lost 5 bases and 6 bases respectively, with 8 bases between them. For the CDR3, the DNA is TGTGCCAGCAGCTACGAGGGTCAGCCCCAGCATTTT. Protein sequence: CASSYEGQPQHF.

Of note for this clonotype: An end of the junction differs from the germline gene, which may be a read error. V is TRBV10-3 and J is TRBJ1-1; D is ambiguous. Germline-derived CDR1 and CDR2 are ENHRY and SYGVKD. CDR3 length: 15 residues. The CDR3 loop reads CAIQVSVIMNAEAFF. In DNA form, the CDR3 reads TGTGCCATCCAAGTCTCGGTTATAATGAACGCTGAAGCTTTCTTT.

As to this clonotype: A read error is possible here, since a much larger clone lies one base away. V is TRBV20-1 and J is TRBJ2-7; D is possibly TRBD1 (6 bases). The DNA matches TRBJ2-5 better at its end, which makes the J call doubtful. Germline-derived CDR1 and CDR2 are DFQATT and SNEGSKA (reference sequence). The CDR3 runs 12 residues. The DNA for the CDR3 is TGCAGTGCTGATGCAGGGGTCAGGACCCAGTACTTC. Its protein is CSADAGVRTQYF.

This clonotype was observed a handful of times. The chain combines TRBV19 with TRBJ2-1; maybe TRBD1 (6 bases). The J call may be faulty, since TRBJ2-7 better matches the DNA end. The CDR3 runs 17 residues. Germline V gene sequence: CDR1 LNHDA, CDR2 SQIVND (reference sequence). Here the CDR3 reads CASSIGRQAPSYNEQYF. Here the CDR3 DNA reads TGTGCCAGTAGTATAGGCCGACAGGCCCCCTCCTACAATGAGCAGTACTTC.

This clonotype was detected a few times. The V and J genes are TRBV7-3 and TRBJ2-1; 9 nucleotides agree with TRBD1. The end of the DNA fits TRBJ2-7 better, so the J call may be wrong. The CDR3 is made up of 15 amino acids. CDR1 and CDR2 from the germline V gene are SGHTA and FQGTGA. Written as DNA, the CDR3 is TGTGCCAGCAGCCCGGACAGGGGCACCTACAATGAGCAGTACTTC. Its translation is CASSPDRGTYNEQYF.

On this clonotype itself: A read error may explain this, as a much larger clone is one base away. This chain connects TRBV20-1 to TRBJ1-2; tentatively, D is TRBD1 (6 bases). The CDR3 length is 11 residues. V dropped 8 bases and J dropped 8 bases, with 15 bases sitting between them. Germline-derived CDR1 and CDR2 are DFQATT and SNEGSKA (reference sequence). The CDR3 DNA reads as TGCAGTACCACAGGGTATGGAGGCTACACCTTC. It translates to CSTTGYGGYTF.

The CDR3 reads CASSDLTGLSGANVLTF. The CDR3 bases are TGTGCCAGCAGTGATCTTACAGGGCTCTCTGGGGCCAACGTCCTGACTTTC. This chain uses TRBV25-1 with TRBJ2-6; TRBD1 might be the D (6 bases). The V gene lost 3 bases and the J gene lost 0 bases, with 12 bases spanning the gap. The CDR3 totals 17 residues. In germline, CDR1 is MGHDK, CDR2 SYGVNS.

The chain employs TRBV25-1 and TRBJ1-2; 9 positions match TRBD1. J lost 8 bases, V lost 1 base, and 11 bases had no gene match. CDR1 MGHDK and CDR2 SYGVNS come from the germline V gene. CDR3 length equals 16 residues. The CDR3, as DNA: TGTGCCAGCAGTGAATGGGGACAGGGCAGCGTGGGCGGCTACACCTTC. It yields the protein CASSEWGQGSVGGYTF.